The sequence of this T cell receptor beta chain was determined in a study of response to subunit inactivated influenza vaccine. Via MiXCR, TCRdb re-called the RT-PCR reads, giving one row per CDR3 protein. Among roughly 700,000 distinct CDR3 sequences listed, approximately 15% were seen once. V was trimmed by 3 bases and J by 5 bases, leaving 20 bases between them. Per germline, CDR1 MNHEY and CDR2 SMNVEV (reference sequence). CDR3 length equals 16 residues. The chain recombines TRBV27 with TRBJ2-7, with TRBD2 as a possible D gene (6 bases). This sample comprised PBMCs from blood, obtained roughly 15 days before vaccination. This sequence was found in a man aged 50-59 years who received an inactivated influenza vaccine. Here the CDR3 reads CASSLLAVTLGNEQYF. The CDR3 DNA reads TGTGCCAGCAGTTTGTTAGCGGTTACCCTCGGGAACGAGCAGTACTTC.